Following are 17 T cell receptor beta chains from one sample sequenced in a study of T cell clonality in common variable immunodeficiency. The table came from immunoSEQ multiplex PCR; TCRdb's copy has only in-frame clones and leaves some out. The specimen gives approximately 40,000 clones without singletons; the ten biggest hold more than 9%. The specimen was peripheral blood mononuclear cells. These TCRs come from a person aged 18 to 70 in good health.

This clone was picked up many times. From the germline J gene comes the end of the CDR3, since the read stops 3 residues before it. The rearrangement uses TRBV5-1 and TRBJ2-2; 11 bases are a match to TRBD2. The CDR3 has 16 residues. With 4 bases clipped from V and 5 bases from J, the junction kept 7 bases outside the gene matches. Germline-derived CDR1 and CDR2 are SGHRS and YFSETQ. The sequenced part of the CDR3 DNA is TGCGCCAGCAGCCCTACTAGCGGGAGTAGTACCGGGGAG. This sequence encodes CASSPTSGSSTGE. The entire CDR3 sequence reads CASSPTSGSSTGELFF.

This clone was found many times. The sequence runs out 3 residues before the end of the CDR3; the remainder is reconstructed from the germline J gene. This chain uses TRBV5-1 with TRBJ2-7, with D tentatively TRBD2 (6 bases). CDR3 length equals 14 residues. Germline loops: CDR1 SGHRS, CDR2 YFSETQ. V lost 4 bases and J lost 0, with 11 bases in between. The CDR3 loop is CASSPRTTSYEQYF. CDR3 DNA, as far as it was read: TGCGCCAGCAGCCCCCGGACTACCTCCTACGAG.

The sample holds many counts of this clone. The read halts 3 residues ahead of the CDR3 end, with the missing end drawn from the germline J gene. The chain couples TRBV7-2 to TRBJ1-2; D may be TRBD1 (5 bases). The germline CDR1 and CDR2 sequences are SGHTA and FQGNSA. V shed 5 bases and J shed 3 bases, with 10 bases lying between them. There are 13 residues in the CDR3. The covered CDR3 bases are TGTGCCAGCAGCCACCGGGACTACTATGGC. Its translation is CASSHRDYYG. The CDR3, in full, reads CASSHRDYYGYTF.

This clone was found many times. From the germline J gene comes the end of the CDR3, since the read stops 3 residues before it. This chain connects TRBV20-1 to TRBJ1-5; TRBD1 might be the D (6 bases). V was trimmed by 6 bases and J by 1 base, leaving 7 bases between them. The CDR3 has 12 amino acids. Germline V gives CDR1 DFQATT, CDR2 SNEGSKA (reference sequence). The sequenced part of the CDR3 DNA is TGCAGTGCCAGGGGCAGCAATCAGCCC. Its protein is CSARGSNQP. The full-length CDR3 reads as CSARGSNQPQHF.

This clone was detected only a few times. The read terminates 3 residues ahead of where the CDR3 ends, so the germline J gene completes it. The chain couples TRBV25-1 to TRBJ2-7; TRBD1 aligns across 10 bases. The CDR3 has 15 residues. Trimming cost V 1 base and J 4 bases; bases outside gene matches: 4. Germline V gene sequence: CDR1 MGHDK, CDR2 SYGVNS. The CDR3 bases that were read are TGTGCCAGCAGTGAATCGGGGACAGGGGCGTACGAG. Translation: CASSESGTGAYE. The full CDR3 protein reads CASSESGTGAYEQYF.

This clone was seen at least ten times. The read is 3 residues too short to cover the CDR3 end, so that end is filled in from the germline J gene. V is TRBV14 and J is TRBJ2-1, with D perhaps TRBD1 (6 bases). Germline CDR1 is SGHDN and CDR2 is FVKESK. V gave up 4 bases and J gave up 4 bases, with 17 bases separating them. The CDR3 spans 16 residues. CDR3 loop: CASSPRGRGRYNEQFF. Incomplete CDR3 DNA: TGTGCCAGCAGCCCCCGGGGCAGGGGACGATACAATGAG.

This clone was found many times. The CDR3 is cut off 3 residues early in the read; its end comes from the germline J gene. The rearrangement uses TRBV5-4 and TRBJ1-3; no clear D gene. The length of the CDR3 is 15 residues. Germline CDR1 SGHNT, CDR2 YYREEE (reference sequence). Trimming shortened V by 0 bases and J by 0 bases, and 7 bases separated the two germline ends. CDR3 DNA, as far as it was read: TGTGCCAGCAGCTTGGACCCTAGCTCTGGAAACACC. This gives the protein CASSLDPSSGNT. The entire CDR3 reads CASSLDPSSGNTIYF. Full variable domain (rest looked up from reference TRBV5-4 and TRBJ1-3): ETGVTQSPTHLIKTRGQQVTLRCSSQSGHNTVSWYQQALGQGPQFIFQYYREEENGRGNFPPRFSGLQFPNYSSELNVNALELDDSALYLCASSLDPSSGNTIYFGEGSWLTVV.

The table lists this clone with many counts. The read falls 3 residues short of the CDR3 end, and the missing part is taken from the germline J gene. The chain carries TRBV6-4 and TRBJ2-3; 8 bases map to TRBD2. The CDR3 has 15 residues. The V gene's germline CDR1 is MRHNA and CDR2 SNTAGT. V was pared by 0 bases and J by 4 bases, with 3 bases of the junction left unmatched. The CDR3 DNA, read in part, is TGTGCCAGCAGTGACTCTCGGGGGGGCCCAGATACG. Amino acids: CASSDSRGGPDT. The CDR3 in its entirety is CASSDSRGGPDTQYF.

Many counts were recorded for this clone. The read ends 3 residues before the CDR3 terminus; that terminus is restored from the germline J gene. The V gene is TRBV20-1, the J gene TRBJ2-1; 11 bases fit TRBD2. V gave up 3 bases and J gave up 8 bases; unmatched junction bases: 9. CDR1 and CDR2 (germline): DFQATT, SNEGSKA (reference sequence). This CDR3 spans 15 amino acids. The CDR3 spells CSASDLAGGAYEQFF. The CDR3 bases that were read are TGCAGTGCTAGTGATTTAGCGGGGGGGGCTTATGAG.

This clone has ten or more counts. The read ends 3 residues before the CDR3 terminus; that terminus is restored from the germline J gene. The V and J genes are TRBV30 and TRBJ1-3; the D gene is possibly TRBD1 (6 bases). V dropped 0 bases and J dropped 5 bases, with 8 bases sitting between them. Germline V gene lookup returns CDR1 GTSNPN and CDR2 SVGIG (reference sequence). CDR3 size: 13 residues. CDR3 region: CAWSVQGRNTIYF. The part of the CDR3 DNA that was read is TGTGCCTGGAGTGTACAGGGAAGAAACACC. The full variable domain, with the rest looked up from reference TRBV30 and TRBJ1-3, is SQTIHQWPATLVQPVGSPLSLECTVEGTSNPNLYWYRQAAGRGLQLLFYSVGIGQISSEVPQNLSASRPQDRQFILSSKKLLLSDSGFYLCAWSVQGRNTIYFGEGSWLTVV.

At least ten counts were recorded for this clone. The read finishes 3 residues shy of the CDR3 end, and the germline J gene is used to complete it. The V call is TRBV5-1, the J call TRBJ2-6, with D uncertain. Germline lookup yields CDR1 SGHRS and CDR2 YFSETQ. Trimming took 7 bases from V and 2 from J, leaving 10 bases between them. This CDR3 is built from 14 residues. CDR3 bases read: TGCGCCAGCGCAGGCCGTCCTGGGGCCAACGTC. As protein: CASAGRPGANV. The whole CDR3 sequence reads CASAGRPGANVLTF.

This clone was seen at least ten times. The DNA ends 3 residues before the CDR3 does, and the rest of the CDR3 is filled in from the germline J gene. The genes are TRBV5-1 and TRBJ2-5, with 14 bases fitting TRBD2. This CDR3 has 18 residues. CDR1 and CDR2 from the germline V gene are SGHRS and YFSETQ. The V segment lost 0 bases and the J segment 2 bases; nucleotides outside the gene matches: 6. The CDR3 loop reads CASSLVTSGRARQETQYF. CDR3 DNA (partial): TGCGCCAGCAGCTTGGTGACTAGCGGGAGGGCACGGCAAGAGACC. The full variable domain, its missing parts supplied by reference TRBV5-1 and TRBJ2-5, is KAGVTQTPRYLIKTRGQQVTLSCSPISGHRSVSWYQQTPGQGLQFLFEYFSETQRNKGNFPGRFSGRQFSNSRSEMNVSTLELGDSALYLCASSLVTSGRARQETQYFGPGTRLLVL.

This clone occurred many times. The CDR3 end lies 3 residues beyond the end of the read and is filled in from the germline J gene. This chain uses TRBV6-2 or TRBV6-3 with TRBJ2-5; TRBD2 aligns across 9 bases. Per germline, CDR1 MNHEY and CDR2 SVGEGT. The CDR3 consists of 16 residues. Trimming took 7 bases from V and 5 from J; bases not matched to a gene: 14. The CDR3 protein is CASTDATSGSRETQYF. The DNA read from the CDR3 is TGTGCCAGCACTGATGCGACTAGCGGCTCCAGGGAGACC.

This clone was seen many times. The missing CDR3 end, 3 residues past where the read stops, is filled in from the germline J gene. The rearrangement uses TRBV19 and TRBJ1-5; D possibly corresponds to TRBD1 (5 bases). Trimming pared 3 bases from V and 7 bases from J, leaving 10 bases between. Germline CDR1 is LNHDA and CDR2 is SQIVND (reference sequence). CDR3 length: 13 residues. Incomplete CDR3 DNA: TGTGCCAGTAGTATCAGCGCAGGGCAGCCC. Amino acid sequence: CASSISAGQP. The whole CDR3 sequence reads CASSISAGQPQHF.

This clone showed up many times. The CDR3 is CASSPTRDSLNTEAFF. The covered CDR3 bases are TGTGCCAGCTCACCAACCCGGGACAGCCTGAACACTGAA. This chain joins TRBV18 and TRBJ1-1; 7 nucleotides line up with TRBD1. Read data end 3 residues before the CDR3 end; the end is taken from the germline J gene. V trimming: 2 bases; J trimming: 0 bases; junction bases outside the gene matches: 6. Per germline, CDR1 KGHSH and CDR2 LQKENI. The CDR3 spans 16 residues.

This clone was observed at least ten times. Read coverage stops 3 residues before the CDR3 terminus; the germline J gene supplies the remainder. The chain is built from TRBV19 and TRBJ2-5; 9 positions match TRBD2. Germline loops: CDR1 LNHDA, CDR2 SQIVND (reference sequence). Losses at the gene ends were 7 bases for V and 2 bases for J; bases not matched to a gene: 23. This CDR3 region has 20 residues. The CDR3 sequence: CASTLTLEASGDGAQETQYF. Incomplete CDR3 DNA: TGTGCCAGTACTCTCACCCTAGAGGCTAGCGGGGACGGAGCACAAGAGACC.

The sample holds many counts of this clone. Compared with germline, one end of the junction differs, possibly owing to a read error. Read sequence stops 3 residues before the CDR3 end, and the germline J gene provides the missing end. This sequence joins TRBV4-2 and TRBJ1-4; 7 positions match TRBD1. CDR3 size: 16 residues. CDR1 is LGHNA, CDR2 YNFKEQ, per germline. The CDR3 region is CASSQDQGGGIEKLFF. The CDR3 bases that were read are TGCGCCAGCAGCCAAGATCAGGGGGGCGGGATTGAAAAA.